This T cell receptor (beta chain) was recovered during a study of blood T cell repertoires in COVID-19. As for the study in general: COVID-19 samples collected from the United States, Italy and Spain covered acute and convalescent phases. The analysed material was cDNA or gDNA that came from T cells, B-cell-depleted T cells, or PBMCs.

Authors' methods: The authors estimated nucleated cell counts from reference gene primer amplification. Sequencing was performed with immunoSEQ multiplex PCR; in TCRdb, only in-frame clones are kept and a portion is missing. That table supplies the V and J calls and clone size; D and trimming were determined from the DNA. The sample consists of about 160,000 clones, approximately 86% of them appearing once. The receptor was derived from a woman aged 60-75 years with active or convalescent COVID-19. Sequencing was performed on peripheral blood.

The CDR3 DNA follows: TGTGCCAGCAGTTATTCAGGACATTGGACTGAAGCTTTCTTT. Its translation: CASSYSGHWTEAFF. This rearrangement joins TRBV6-2 or TRBV6-3 to TRBJ1-1, with D possibly being TRBD1 (5 bases). Trimming pared 3 bases from V and 5 bases from J, leaving 13 bases between. Per the germline V gene, CDR1 is MNHEY and CDR2 is SVGEGT. The CDR3 spans 14 residues.